Given below is one T cell receptor beta chain in context. The data are from a study of cytomegalovirus exposure and HLA in healthy donors. This PCR relied on a set of 60 Vbeta primers and 13 Jbeta primers. Profiling relied on immunoSEQ multiplex PCR, and the TCRdb table lists in-frame clones only, not all of them. The sample lists roughly 99,000 clones; 77% were seen once. Sequencing was carried out using PBMCs. The sequence was collected from a male donor in good health and CMV-seronegative.

CDR3 region: CATRDRASSYEQYF. CDR3 DNA: TGTGCCACCCGGGACAGGGCGAGCTCCTACGAGCAGTACTTC. This chain uses TRBV19 with TRBJ2-7, with TRBD1 matching 9 bases. The germline gives CDR1 LNHDA, CDR2 SQIVND (reference sequence). There are 14 residues in the CDR3. V shed 10 bases and J 0 bases; nucleotides not matched to a gene: 7.